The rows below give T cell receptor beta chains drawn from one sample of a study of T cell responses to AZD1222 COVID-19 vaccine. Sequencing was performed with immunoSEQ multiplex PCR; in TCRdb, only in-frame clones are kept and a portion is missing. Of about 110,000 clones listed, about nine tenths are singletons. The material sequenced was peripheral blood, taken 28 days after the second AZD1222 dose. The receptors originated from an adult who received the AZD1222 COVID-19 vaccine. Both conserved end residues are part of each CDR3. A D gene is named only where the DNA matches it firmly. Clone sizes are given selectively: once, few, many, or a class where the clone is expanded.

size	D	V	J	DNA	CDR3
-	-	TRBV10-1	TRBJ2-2	TGCGCCAGCAGACGGGAGTCCAACACCGGGGAGCTGTTTTTT	CASRRESNTGELFF
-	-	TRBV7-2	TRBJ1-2	TGTGCCAGCAGCCCGAGGCAAGGGAATGGCTACACCTTC	CASSPRQGNGYTF
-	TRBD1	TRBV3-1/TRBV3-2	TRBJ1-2	TGTGCCAGCAGCCAATACGACAGGGCCGGCTATGGCTACACCTTC	CASSQYDRAGYGYTF
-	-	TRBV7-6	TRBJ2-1	TGTGCCAGCAGTTCGCCCGGTTGGGGGGCGAACAATGAGCAGTTCTTC	CASSSPGWGANNEQFF
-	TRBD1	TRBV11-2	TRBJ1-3	TGTGCCAGCAGTTTCTGTTCCCCCTCTCCGGGACAGGCCCAATCACTCTCTGGAAACACCATATATTTT	CASSFCSPSPGQAQSLSGNTIYF
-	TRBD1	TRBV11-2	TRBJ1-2	TGTGCCAGCCGATCCCAGGGGGCCTTTTATAACTATGGCTACACCTTC	CASRSQGAFYNYGYTF
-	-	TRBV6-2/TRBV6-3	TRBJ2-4	TGTGCCAGCAGTCAACCGGACTACTGTAAGTACTTC	CASSQPDYCKYF
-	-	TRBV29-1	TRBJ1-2	TGCAGCGTTGAAGGGGGTGCTTCCTATGGCTACACCTTC	CSVEGGASYGYTF
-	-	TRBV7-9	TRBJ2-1	TGTGCCAGCAGCCCGCCCCAGGGGAGCTCCTACAATGAGCAGTTCTTC	CASSPPQGSSYNEQFF
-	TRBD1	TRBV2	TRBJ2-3	TGTGCCAGCAGTCACGGGACAGGGGGTATCGCAGATACGCAGTATTTT	CASSHGTGGIADTQYF
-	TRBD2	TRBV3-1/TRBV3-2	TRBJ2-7	TGTGCCAGCAGCCCTTTTTTGCGGACTAGCGGGAGGTTCCCCTACGAGCAGTACTTC	CASSPFLRTSGRFPYEQYF
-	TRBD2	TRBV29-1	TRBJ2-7	TGCAGCGTTGCGGCGGGAGAAGACGACGAGCAGTACTTC	CSVAAGEDDEQYF
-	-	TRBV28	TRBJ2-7	TGTGCCAGCAGGATTTTAGTGGAGGCCTCCTACGAGCAGTACTTC	CASRILVEASYEQYF
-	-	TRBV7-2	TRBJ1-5	TGTGCCAGCAGCGATCCGAATCAGCCCCAGCATTTT	CASSDPNQPQHF
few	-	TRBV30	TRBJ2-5	TGTGCCTGGAGTGTACCGAGGGGGGACCAAGAGACCCAGTACTTC	CAWSVPRGDQETQYF
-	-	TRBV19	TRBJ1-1	TGTGCCAGTAGTATGCAAGGGTTCAACACTGAAGCTTTCTTT	CASSMQGFNTEAFF
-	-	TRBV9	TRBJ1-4	TGTGCCAGCAGCGTAGGGGGGAAGAGCGGAAAACTGTTTTTT	CASSVGGKSGKLFF
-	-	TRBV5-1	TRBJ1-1	TGCGCCAGCAGCTTGGATGAATCGTCCAGGACTGAAGCTTTCTTT	CASSLDESSRTEAFF
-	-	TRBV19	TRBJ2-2	TGTGCCAGTAGTTTACCGGGGGCTACGAACACCGGGGAGCTGTTTTTT	CASSLPGATNTGELFF
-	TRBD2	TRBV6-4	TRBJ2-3	TGTGCCAGCAGTATTACTAGCGGGGGGACAGATACGCAGTATTTT	CASSITSGGTDTQYF
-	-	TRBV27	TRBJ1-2	TGTGCCAGCAGTTTCAGGGGTGGGTATGGCTACACCTTC	CASSFRGGYGYTF
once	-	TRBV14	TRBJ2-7	TGTGCCAGCAGCCATGTGGACAGAGTCTACGAGCAGTACTTC	CASSHVDRVYEQYF
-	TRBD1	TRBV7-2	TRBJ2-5	TGTGCCAGCAGCTTAGAACAGGGGGCTTACGAGACCCAGTACTTC	CASSLEQGAYETQYF
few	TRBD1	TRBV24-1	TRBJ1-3	TGTGCCACCAGTGATTTAACCCGGGACAGGAGGGGCTCTGGAAACACCATATATTTT	CATSDLTRDRRGSGNTIYF
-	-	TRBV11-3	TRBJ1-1	TGTGCCAGCAGCTTCGGCAGGCGCACTGAAGCTTTCTTT	CASSFGRRTEAFF
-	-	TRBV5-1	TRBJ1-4	TGCGCCAGCAGCTTGCGAGATCCCGTTAATGAAAAACTGTTTTTT	CASSLRDPVNEKLFF
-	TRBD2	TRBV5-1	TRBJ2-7	TGCGCCAGCAGCCCAGGACTAGCGGGAGCTGGTGAGCAGTACTTC	CASSPGLAGAGEQYF
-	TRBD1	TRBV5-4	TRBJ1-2	TGTGCCAGCAGCCCGGACAGGTCGTATGGCTACACCTTC	CASSPDRSYGYTF
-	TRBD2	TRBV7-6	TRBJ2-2	TGTGCCAGCAGTCTTAGACTAGCGGGGGCCTCGAGCGCCGGGGAGCTGTTTTTT	CASSLRLAGASSAGELFF
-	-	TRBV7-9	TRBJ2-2	TGTGCCAGCAGTCAACCGGCGTCGAGTCCCCAGGACGGGGAGCTGTTTTTT	CASSQPASSPQDGELFF
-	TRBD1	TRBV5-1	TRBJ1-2	TGCGCCAGCAGCGCTCCGGGACAGGGGGCCAATGGCTACACCTTC	CASSAPGQGANGYTF
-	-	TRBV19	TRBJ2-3	TGTGCCAGTAGTATACCCGGGGAGGGCACAGATACGCAGTATTTT	CASSIPGEGTDTQYF
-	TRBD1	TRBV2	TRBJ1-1	TGTGCCAGCACTCGGACAGGGCAGCAAGAAGCTTTCTTT	CASTRTGQQEAFF
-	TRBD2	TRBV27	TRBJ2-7	TGTGCCAGCAGTCTGGGACTAGCCTACGAGCAGTACTTC	CASSLGLAYEQYF
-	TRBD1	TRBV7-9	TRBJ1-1	TGTGCCAGCAGCTCACAGGGGAGCACTGAAGCTTTCTTT	CASSSQGSTEAFF
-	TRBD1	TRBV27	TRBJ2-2	TGTGCCAGCAGTTTCTCCGGGACAGGGGTCACCGGGGAGCTGTTTTTT	CASSFSGTGVTGELFF
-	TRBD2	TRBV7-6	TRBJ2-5	TGTGCCAGCAGCGCCGGGACTAGCATTGTTGAGACCCAGTACTTC	CASSAGTSIVETQYF
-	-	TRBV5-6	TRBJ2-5	TGTGCCAGCAGCTTGTACCCGCTCGGGGCCCAGTACTTC	CASSLYPLGAQYF
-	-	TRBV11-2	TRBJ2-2	TGTGCCAGCAGCTTAGGGCGGGGCGGGGAGCTGTTTTTT	CASSLGRGGELFF
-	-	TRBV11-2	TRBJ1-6	TGTGCCAGCACCTCCGGGGGGGAAAGGTCACCCCTCCACTTT	CASTSGGERSPLHF
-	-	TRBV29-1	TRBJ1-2	TGCAGCGTTGACAGGGACCATGGCTACACCTTC	CSVDRDHGYTF
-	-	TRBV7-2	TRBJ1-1	TGTGCCAGCAGCTTAGGAGGGGGGACTGAAGCTTTCTTT	CASSLGGGTEAFF